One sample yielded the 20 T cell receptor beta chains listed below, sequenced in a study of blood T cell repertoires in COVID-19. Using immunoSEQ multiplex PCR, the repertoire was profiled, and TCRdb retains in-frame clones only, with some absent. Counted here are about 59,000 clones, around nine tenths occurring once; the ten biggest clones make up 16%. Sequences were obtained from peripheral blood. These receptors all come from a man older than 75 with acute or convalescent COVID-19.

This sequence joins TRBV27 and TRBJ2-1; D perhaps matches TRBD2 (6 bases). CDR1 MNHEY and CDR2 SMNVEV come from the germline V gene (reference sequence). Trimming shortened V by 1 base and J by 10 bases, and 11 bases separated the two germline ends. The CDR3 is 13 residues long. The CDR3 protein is CASSLWASAEQFF. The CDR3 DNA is TGTGCCAGCAGTTTATGGGCTAGCGCAGAGCAGTTCTTC.

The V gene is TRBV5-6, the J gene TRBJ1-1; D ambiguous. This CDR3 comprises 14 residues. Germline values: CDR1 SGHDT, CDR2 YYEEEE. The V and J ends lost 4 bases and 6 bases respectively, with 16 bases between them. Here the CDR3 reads CASSVRPGTSEAFF. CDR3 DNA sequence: TGTGCCAGCAGCGTTCGTCCAGGCACCTCTGAAGCTTTCTTT. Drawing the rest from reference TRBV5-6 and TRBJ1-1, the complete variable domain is DAGVTQSPTHLIKTRGQQVTLRCSPKSGHDTVSWYQQALGQGPQFIFQYYEEEERQRGNFPDRFSGHQFPNYSSELNVNALLLGDSALYLCASSVRPGTSEAFFGQGTRLTVV.

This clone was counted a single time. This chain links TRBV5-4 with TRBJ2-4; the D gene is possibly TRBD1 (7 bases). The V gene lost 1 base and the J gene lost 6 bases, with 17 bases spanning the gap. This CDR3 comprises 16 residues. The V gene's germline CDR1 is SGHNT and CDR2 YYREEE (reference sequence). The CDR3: CASSLRSGGTANIQYF. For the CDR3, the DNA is TGTGCCAGCAGCTTGCGGTCAGGGGGGACGGCAAACATTCAGTACTTC.

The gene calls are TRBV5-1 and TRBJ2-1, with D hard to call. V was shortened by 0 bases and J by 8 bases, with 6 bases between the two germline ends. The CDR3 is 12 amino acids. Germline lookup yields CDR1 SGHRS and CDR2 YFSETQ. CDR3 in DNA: TGCGCCAGCAGCTTGGGGGCCCATGAGCAGTTCTTC. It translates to CASSLGAHEQFF.

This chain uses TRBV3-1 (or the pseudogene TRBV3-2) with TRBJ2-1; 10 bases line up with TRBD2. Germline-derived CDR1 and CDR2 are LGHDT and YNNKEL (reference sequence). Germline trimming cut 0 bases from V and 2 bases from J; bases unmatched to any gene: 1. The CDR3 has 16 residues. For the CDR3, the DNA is TGTGCCAGCAGCCAAGATCTAGCGGGGGCCTACAATGAGCAGTTCTTC. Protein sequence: CASSQDLAGAYNEQFF.

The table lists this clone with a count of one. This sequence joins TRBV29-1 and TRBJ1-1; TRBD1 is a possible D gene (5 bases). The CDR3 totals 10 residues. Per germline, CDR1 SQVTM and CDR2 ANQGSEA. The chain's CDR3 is CGGMNTEAFF. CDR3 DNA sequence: TGCGGGGGGATGAACACTGAAGCTTTCTTT.

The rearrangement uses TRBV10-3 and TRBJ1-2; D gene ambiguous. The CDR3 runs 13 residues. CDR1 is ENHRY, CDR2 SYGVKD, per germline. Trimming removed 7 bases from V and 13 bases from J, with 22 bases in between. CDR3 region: CAIIPSEGSTSTF. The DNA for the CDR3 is TGTGCCATCATCCCTAGCGAGGGCAGCACCTCCACCTTC.

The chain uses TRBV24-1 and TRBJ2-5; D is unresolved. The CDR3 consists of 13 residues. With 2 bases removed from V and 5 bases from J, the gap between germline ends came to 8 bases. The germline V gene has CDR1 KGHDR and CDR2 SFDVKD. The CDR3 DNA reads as TGTGCCACCAGTGATTCCCCCGGGGAGACCCAGTACTTC. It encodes CATSDSPGETQYF.

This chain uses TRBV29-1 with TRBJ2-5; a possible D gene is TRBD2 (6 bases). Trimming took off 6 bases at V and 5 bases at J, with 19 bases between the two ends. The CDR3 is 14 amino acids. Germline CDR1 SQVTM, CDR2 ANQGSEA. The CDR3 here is CSVDIDGGRETQYF. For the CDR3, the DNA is TGCAGCGTCGACATCGACGGGGGTAGGGAGACCCAGTACTTC.

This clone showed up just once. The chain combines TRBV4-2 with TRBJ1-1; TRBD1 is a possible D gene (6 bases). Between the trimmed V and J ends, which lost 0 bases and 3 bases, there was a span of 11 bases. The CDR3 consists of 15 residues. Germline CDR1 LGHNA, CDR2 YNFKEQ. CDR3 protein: CASSQDLGGDTEAFF. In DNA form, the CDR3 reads TGTGCCAGCAGCCAAGATTTAGGGGGAGACACTGAAGCTTTCTTT.

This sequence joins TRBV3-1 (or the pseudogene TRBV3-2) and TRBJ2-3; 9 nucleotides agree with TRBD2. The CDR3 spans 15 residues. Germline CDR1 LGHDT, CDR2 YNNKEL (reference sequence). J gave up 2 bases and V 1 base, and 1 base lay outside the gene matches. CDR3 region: CASSQGGLATDTQYF. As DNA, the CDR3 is TGTGCCAGCAGCCAAGGGGGACTAGCCACAGATACGCAGTATTTT.

CDR3 nucleotide sequence: TGTGCCAGCAGCGTCGGGACAGGGGGCGCACACGGGGAGCTGTTTTTT. Residues: CASSVGTGGAHGELFF. The chain joins TRBV9 to TRBJ2-2, with 12 bases lining up with TRBD1. The CDR3 has 16 amino acids. Germline loops: CDR1 SGDLS, CDR2 YYNGEE. The V and J ends lost 2 bases and 7 bases, in that order; junction bases with no gene match: 6.

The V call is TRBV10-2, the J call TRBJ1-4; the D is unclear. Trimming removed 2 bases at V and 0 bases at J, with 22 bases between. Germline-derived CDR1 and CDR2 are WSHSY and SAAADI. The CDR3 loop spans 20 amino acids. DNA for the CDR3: TGCGCCAGCAGTGAGACCCCGCCGAGAGGAAACGTTGCAACTAATGAAAAACTGTTTTTT. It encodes CASSETPPRGNVATNEKLFF.

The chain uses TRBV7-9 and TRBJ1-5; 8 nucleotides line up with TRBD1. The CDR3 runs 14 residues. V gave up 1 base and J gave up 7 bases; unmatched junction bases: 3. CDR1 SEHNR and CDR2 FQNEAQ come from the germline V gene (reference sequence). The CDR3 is CASSLGQGSQPQHF. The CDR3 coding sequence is TGTGCCAGCAGCTTAGGACAGGGGTCCCAGCCCCAGCATTTT.

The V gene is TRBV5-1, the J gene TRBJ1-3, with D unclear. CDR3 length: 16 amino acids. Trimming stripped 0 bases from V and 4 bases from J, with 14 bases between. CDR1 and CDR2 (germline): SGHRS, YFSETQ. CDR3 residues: CASSLAGVQLGNTIYF. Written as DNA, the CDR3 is TGCGCCAGCAGCTTGGCCGGGGTGCAATTGGGAAACACCATATATTTT.

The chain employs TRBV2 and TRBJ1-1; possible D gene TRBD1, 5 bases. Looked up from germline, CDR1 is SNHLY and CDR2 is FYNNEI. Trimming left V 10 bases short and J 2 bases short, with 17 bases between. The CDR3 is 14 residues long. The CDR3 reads CATKIRQTNTEAFF. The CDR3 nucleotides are TGTGCCACCAAAATTCGACAGACAAACACTGAAGCTTTCTTT.

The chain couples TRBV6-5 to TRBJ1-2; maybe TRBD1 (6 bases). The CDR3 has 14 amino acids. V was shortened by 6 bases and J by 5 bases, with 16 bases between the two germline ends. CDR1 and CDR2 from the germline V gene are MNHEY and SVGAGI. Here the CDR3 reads CASRGSGTTYGYTF. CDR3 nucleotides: TGTGCCAGCAGAGGATCCGGGACAACTTATGGCTACACCTTC.

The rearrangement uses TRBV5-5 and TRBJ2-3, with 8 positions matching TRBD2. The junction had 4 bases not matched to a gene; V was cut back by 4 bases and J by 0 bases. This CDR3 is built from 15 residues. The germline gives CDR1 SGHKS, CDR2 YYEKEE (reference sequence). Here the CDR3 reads CASSRAGASTDTQYF. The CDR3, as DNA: TGTGCCAGCAGCCGAGCGGGGGCCAGCACAGATACGCAGTATTTT.

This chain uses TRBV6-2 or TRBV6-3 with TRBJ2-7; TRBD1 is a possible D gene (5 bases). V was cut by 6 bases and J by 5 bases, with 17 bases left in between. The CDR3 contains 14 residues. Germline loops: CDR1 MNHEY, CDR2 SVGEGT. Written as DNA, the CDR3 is TGTGCCAGCAGCCACAGGTGGAGTAGGGACGAGCAGTACTTC. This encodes CASSHRWSRDEQYF.

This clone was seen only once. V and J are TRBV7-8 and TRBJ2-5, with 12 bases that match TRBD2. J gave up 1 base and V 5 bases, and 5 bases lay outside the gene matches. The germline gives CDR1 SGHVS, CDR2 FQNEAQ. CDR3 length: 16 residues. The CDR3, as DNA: TGTGCCAGCAGCCAGAGACTAGCGGGGGTCCAAGAGACCCAGTACTTC. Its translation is CASSQRLAGVQETQYF.